This TCR beta chain was recorded in a study of long-term antiretroviral therapy in people with HIV. immunoSEQ v3.0 was run at survey level. Generated by immunoSEQ multiplex PCR, the TCRdb table keeps only in-frame clones and is missing some. The sample records some 27,000 clones, over 90% being singletons. Deletions cut 4 bases from V and 1 base from J, with 16 bases between. The CDR3 has 15 residues. The germline gives CDR1 SQVTM, CDR2 ANQGSEA. This sample comprised unsorted PBMCs, obtained about 6.7 years after starting antiretroviral therapy. This sequence was found in a woman aged 40 to 50 with HIV. The chain carries TRBV29-1 and TRBJ1-2, with D perhaps matching TRBD1 (5 bases). As DNA, the CDR3 is TGCAGCGTTGCCGCTTCCGGGGCTTATAACTATGGCTACACCTTC. This translates into CSVAASGAYNYGYTF.